The 5 T cell receptor beta chains below all came from one sample that was sequenced in a study of T cells in Graves' hyperthyroidism and ophthalmopathy. Authors of the study amplified TCR beta CDR3 regions from RNA transcripts. The study used the HTBI primer set for a first-round RT-PCR of the TCR CDR3. TCRdb analysed the multiplex PCR reads with MiXCR anew, one entry per CDR3 protein. The data hold around 700,000 distinct CDR3 sequences, with approximately 19% observed a single time. Source material: blood. The receptors originated from a woman in her fifties or sixties with Graves' hyperthyroidism that later progressed to Graves' ophthalmopathy.

The gene calls are TRBV29-1 and TRBJ2-5; D is unclear. Looked up from germline, CDR1 is SQVTM and CDR2 is ANQGSEA. There are 11 residues in the CDR3. Trimming removed 4 bases at V and 5 bases at J, with 8 bases between. DNA of the CDR3: TGCAGCGTTGGGGTTCAGGAGACCCAGTACTTC. It encodes CSVGVQETQYF.

This clonotype has only a few counts. This chain links TRBV18 with TRBJ2-3; 8 nucleotides line up with TRBD1. V shed 4 bases, J shed 1 base, and the junction held 10 bases outside the gene matches. Germline V CDR1 and CDR2: KGHSH, LQKENI. This CDR3 contains 17 residues. The CDR3 DNA reads as TGTGCCAGCTCACTACATGAACCGACAGGGGGCACAGATACGCAGTATTTT. It is translated as CASSLHEPTGGTDTQYF.

This clonotype was detected many times. This sequence joins TRBV2 and TRBJ1-4; no clear D. The CDR3 is 16 amino acids. V dropped 3 bases and J dropped 0 bases, with 11 bases sitting between them. Germline lookup yields CDR1 SNHLY and CDR2 FYNNEI. The CDR3 region has the DNA TGTGCCAGCAGTGACCGAGGGTTTGCAACTAATGAAAAACTGTTTTTT. This sequence encodes CASSDRGFATNEKLFF.

This clonotype was seen a handful of times. The CDR3: CASSNGGAKDTQYF. CDR3 DNA: TGCGCCAGCAGCAACGGGGGGGCCAAAGATACGCAGTATTTT. The gene calls are TRBV5-1 and TRBJ2-3; 8 nucleotides align to TRBD2. CDR1 is SGHRS and CDR2 is YFSETQ in the germline V gene. V lost 4 bases, J lost 5 bases, and 6 bases stayed unmatched. CDR3 length equals 14 residues.

The chain has TRBV7-8 and TRBJ2-6; D remains ambiguous. Germline loops: CDR1 SGHVS, CDR2 FQNEAQ. The CDR3 has 16 residues. The germline V and J ends were trimmed by 2 bases and 0 bases, with 8 bases remaining between them. CDR3 region: CASSLSWVSGANVLTF. CDR3 DNA: TGTGCCAGCAGCTTATCTTGGGTCTCTGGGGCCAACGTCCTGACTTTC.